This T cell receptor beta chain derives from a study of cytomegalovirus exposure and HLA in healthy donors. PCR amplification relied on 60 Vbeta primers (plus 13 Jbeta primers). TCRdb's copy holds only in-frame clones and misses some; the assay was immunoSEQ multiplex PCR. The repertoire includes about 180,000 clones, approximately 88% of them detected once, and more than 1% sits in the top ten. The CDR3 is 20 residues long. Per the germline V gene, CDR1 is LNHDA and CDR2 is SQIVND (reference sequence). J lost 3 bases, V lost 6 bases, and 15 bases had no gene match. This receptor was taken from a boy younger than 10 in good health and CMV-seronegative. Sequenced sample: PBMCs. The chain uses TRBV19 and TRBJ2-1; TRBD2 aligns across 15 bases. CDR3 protein: CASSFSWGLAGGGIYNEQFF. The DNA for the CDR3 is TGTGCCAGTAGCTTCAGCTGGGGACTAGCGGGGGGTGGGATCTACAATGAGCAGTTCTTC.